What follows are 29 T cell receptor beta chains derived from one specimen sequenced in a study of shared T cell receptors in the human thymus (dated by TCRdb to about 2021). Library creation used the immunoSEQ multiplex PCR assay. TCRdb took over this immuneACCESS table, retaining in-frame rearrangements with V and J assigned. Such tables are incomplete; in checked studies, under half of the missing clones stem from an unresolved V gene, and the remainder is unexplained. The sample table shows around 340,000 clones, and 85% to 95% are seen once. The ten largest account for roughly 0.021% of the sample. What was sequenced was thymocytes. The receptors stem from a human donor.

The chain carries TRBV4-2 and TRBJ2-5, with a weak D call TRBD2 (5 bases). Trimming took 4 bases from V and 5 from J, leaving 20 bases between them. The germline V gene encodes CDR1 LGHNA and CDR2 YNFKEQ. The CDR3 has 16 amino acids. CDR3: CASSPHDSERRETQYF. CDR3 in DNA: TGTGCCAGCAGCCCTCATGATTCGGAAAGGAGGGAGACCCAGTACTTC.

J is TRBJ2-7 and V is TRBV5-5, with D perhaps TRBD1 (6 bases). V was pared by 4 bases and J by 5 bases, with 13 bases between. This CDR3 is 13 amino acids long. Germline CDR1 SGHKS, CDR2 YYEKEE (reference sequence). For the CDR3, the DNA is TGTGCCAGCAGCCGACACAGGGAAGACGAGCAGTACTTC. This encodes CASSRHREDEQYF.

V and J are TRBV4-1 and TRBJ2-7, with 12 bases matching TRBD2. V shed 0 bases and J 0 bases; nucleotides not matched to a gene: 3. The CDR3 is 17 residues long. Germline lookup yields CDR1 MGHRA and CDR2 YSYEKL. The CDR3 nucleotides read TGCGCCAGCAGCCAAGAACTAGCGGGAGGCAGCTCCTACGAGCAGTACTTC. Translated, it gives CASSQELAGGSSYEQYF.

In DNA form, the CDR3 reads TGTGCCAGCAGTTTGGTCAGGGGGGAGGAACACAATGAGCAGTTCTTC. Its translation is CASSLVRGEEHNEQFF. The rearrangement joins TRBV28 to TRBJ2-1, with D possibly TRBD1 on 7 matching bases. There are 16 residues in the CDR3. Germline assignment: CDR1 MDHEN and CDR2 SYDVKM. V was shortened by 3 bases and J by 5 bases, with 17 bases between the two germline ends.

This clone was observed once. The CDR3 DNA is TGTGCCACCAGCGGTGTGGGTGGGGGCTACACCTTC. Residues: CATSGVGGGYTF. This rearrangement joins TRBV15 to TRBJ1-2; no reliable D call. Trimming cost V 5 bases and J 8 bases, with 12 bases left between them. CDR3 length: 12 residues. CDR1 is LNHNV and CDR2 is YYDKDF in the germline V gene (reference sequence). Using reference TRBV15 and TRBJ1-2 for the parts outside the CDR3, the full variable domain is DAMVIQNPRYQVTQFGKPVTLSCSQTLNHNVMYWYQQKSSQAPKLLFHYYDKDFNNEADTPDNFQSRRPNTSFCFLDIRSPGLGDTAMYLCATSGVGGGYTFGSGTRLTVV.

This clone was counted a few times. V is TRBV5-1 and J is TRBJ2-5, with unresolved D. The CDR3 extends over 15 amino acids. Trimming cost V 1 base and J 5 bases, with 15 bases left between them. Germline loops: CDR1 SGHRS, CDR2 YFSETQ. This chain's CDR3 is CASSLWVRGRETQYF. The DNA for the CDR3 is TGCGCCAGCAGCTTGTGGGTGAGAGGCAGGGAGACCCAGTACTTC.

This chain joins TRBV5-1 and TRBJ1-3, with 9 positions matching TRBD1. Germline CDR1 SGHRS, CDR2 YFSETQ. The CDR3 length is 17 residues. V lost 0 bases and J lost 3; bases outside the gene matches: 7. CDR3 loop: CASSLDRGRDLGNTIYF. In DNA form, the CDR3 reads TGCGCCAGCAGCTTGGACAGGGGGCGCGATCTTGGAAACACCATATATTTT.

The chain carries TRBV2 and TRBJ2-1, with D unclear. Germline assignment: CDR1 SNHLY and CDR2 FYNNEI. V was cut by 4 bases and J by 0 bases, with 16 bases left in between. This CDR3 spans 17 amino acids. The DNA for the CDR3 is TGTGCCAGCAGTGCCCCACGGAGTCAGAGCTCCTACAATGAGCAGTTCTTC. Translating gives CASSAPRSQSSYNEQFF.

The V call is TRBV15, the J call TRBJ2-5; 7 bases match TRBD1. V trimming: 5 bases; J trimming: 4 bases; junction bases outside the gene matches: 7. Germline CDR1 LNHNV, CDR2 YYDKDF (reference sequence). The CDR3 has 14 residues. This chain's CDR3 is CATSLDRAGETQYF. The CDR3 DNA sequence: TGTGCCACCAGCCTTGACAGGGCTGGAGAGACCCAGTACTTC.

This chain links TRBV18 with TRBJ2-5; 15 nucleotides match TRBD2. The CDR3 length is 19 residues. The V and J ends lost 3 bases and 2 bases, in that order; junction bases with no gene match: 10. Germline V gene data show CDR1 as KGHSH and CDR2 as LQKENI. CDR3 coding DNA: TGTGCCAGCTCACCGCTGGGACTAGCGGGAGGACCCGAACAAGAGACCCAGTACTTC. Protein sequence: CASSPLGLAGGPEQETQYF.

The rearrangement uses TRBV19 and TRBJ2-1; D call uncertain. The CDR3 spans 13 residues. Germline CDR1 and CDR2: LNHDA and SQIVND (reference sequence). The V gene lost 10 bases and the J gene lost 6 bases, with 16 bases spanning the gap. The CDR3 reads CATAEPPSNEQFF. The CDR3 DNA reads TGTGCCACTGCGGAACCCCCTTCCAATGAGCAGTTCTTC.

V gene TRBV7-9 combines with J gene TRBJ1-1, with unresolved D. The ends were cut back, 0 bases at V and 8 bases at J, with 16 bases in the middle. Germline CDR1 SEHNR, CDR2 FQNEAQ (reference sequence). The CDR3 totals 15 residues. The DNA for the CDR3 is TGTGCCAGCAGCTTAGCGCCCCAGACGATAAGCGAAGCTTTCTTT. Translating it yields CASSLAPQTISEAFF.

V and J are TRBV27 and TRBJ2-3; D might be TRBD2 (8 bases). CDR3 length: 21 amino acids. Germline V gives CDR1 MNHEY, CDR2 SMNVEV (reference sequence). The V end was cut by 5 bases, the J end by 0 bases, with 30 bases between. CDR3 sequence: CASSVDREGLRGGSSTDTQYF. In DNA form, the CDR3 reads TGTGCCAGCAGTGTAGACAGGGAGGGACTCCGGGGGGGCTCTAGCACAGATACGCAGTATTTT.

The V call is TRBV4-1, the J call TRBJ1-5; 7 positions match TRBD1. Germline loops: CDR1 MGHRA, CDR2 YSYEKL. The CDR3 length is 17 residues. V was clipped by 2 bases and J by 3 bases; unmatched bases: 10. The CDR3 DNA sequence: TGCGCCAGCAGCCAATCTCCGGGACAGCCAAACAATCAGCCCCAGCATTTT. Translated, it gives CASSQSPGQPNNQPQHF.

This chain connects TRBV5-6 to TRBJ1-1; D may be TRBD1 (5 bases). Germline V gene lookup returns CDR1 SGHDT and CDR2 YYEEEE. The CDR3 totals 17 residues. Trimming took off 4 bases at V and 0 bases at J, with 19 bases between the two ends. CDR3 region: CASSLAPTERMNTEAFF. The CDR3 region has the DNA TGTGCCAGCAGCCTGGCCCCGACAGAGAGAATGAACACTGAAGCTTTCTTT.

The chain couples TRBV7-2 to TRBJ1-1; tentative D call: TRBD1 (6 bases). Trimming removed 5 bases at V and 2 bases at J, with 21 bases between. The CDR3 runs 17 residues. Germline V gene data show CDR1 as SGHTA and CDR2 as FQGNSA. The chain's CDR3 is CASSDNSDSPINTEAFF. CDR3 DNA sequence: TGTGCCAGCAGCGACAATTCGGACAGCCCGATAAACACTGAAGCTTTCTTT.

The genes are TRBV28 and TRBJ2-1, with D perhaps matching TRBD1 (6 bases). Trimming pared 6 bases from V and 4 bases from J, leaving 16 bases between. This CDR3 region has 15 residues. CDR1 and CDR2 from the germline V gene are MDHEN and SYDVKM. The DNA of the CDR3 is TGTGCCAGCAGATACGGACAGTTGTCTTACAATGAGCAGTTCTTC. Its protein product is CASRYGQLSYNEQFF.

The chain carries TRBV28 and TRBJ2-3; TRBD2 matches 7 bases. In germline, CDR1 is MDHEN, CDR2 SYDVKM. The ends lost 11 bases at V and 5 bases at J; junction bases unmatched: 13. CDR3 length: 14 amino acids. CDR3 amino acids: CASSRREKVDTQYF. CDR3 sequence (DNA): TGTGCCTCTTCTAGGCGGGAGAAAGTAGATACGCAGTATTTT.

V gene TRBV23-1 combines with J gene TRBJ2-1, with a tentative D call TRBD1 (5 bases). TRBV23-1 is designated an ORF whose function remains uncertain. There are 22 residues in the CDR3. V lost 4 bases and J 0 bases, leaving 31 bases between the germline ends. Written as DNA, the CDR3 is TGCGCCAGCAGTCCCTTGCGCCAGGGAATCCCAGAACCCCGGAGCTCCTACAATGAGCAGTTCTTC. Its translation: CASSPLRQGIPEPRSSYNEQFF.

The CDR3 bases are TGTGCCAGCAGCTTGGGCAGGGGTCTCACAGATACGCAGTATTTT. Translation gives CASSLGRGLTDTQYF. The chain recombines TRBV7-9 with TRBJ2-3; weak D call: TRBD1 (6 bases). The CDR3 has 15 residues. Trimming took off 3 bases at V and 2 bases at J, with 12 bases between the two ends. Germline loops: CDR1 SEHNR, CDR2 FQNEAQ (reference sequence).

The table lists this clone with a few counts. The chain has TRBV27 and TRBJ1-2; 7 bases are a match to TRBD1. Germline-derived CDR1 and CDR2 are MNHEY and SMNVEV (reference sequence). The V segment lost 1 base and the J segment 8 bases; nucleotides outside the gene matches: 10. The CDR3 runs to 15 residues. CDR3 amino acids: CASSLFGTVRKGYTF. The DNA of the CDR3 is TGTGCCAGCAGTTTATTCGGGACAGTTCGTAAGGGCTACACCTTC.

This rearrangement joins TRBV19 to TRBJ1-3, with 7 bases identical to TRBD1. Germline loops: CDR1 LNHDA, CDR2 SQIVND (reference sequence). V lost 9 bases and J lost 3; bases outside the gene matches: 8. The length of the CDR3 is 14 residues. As DNA, the CDR3 is TGTGCCAGCTTGGACAGGACTTTTGGAAACACCATATATTTT. This sequence encodes CASLDRTFGNTIYF.

The rearrangement joins TRBV19 to TRBJ2-5; 8 bases are a match to TRBD1. The CDR3 has 15 amino acids. Germline V lookup: CDR1 LNHDA, CDR2 SQIVND (reference sequence). The junction had 11 bases not matched to a gene; V was cut back by 6 bases and J by 5 bases. CDR3 in amino acids: CASRGGPGGAETQYF. In nucleotides, the CDR3 is TGTGCCAGTAGGGGGGGACCAGGGGGCGCGGAGACCCAGTACTTC.

The chain links TRBV7-2 to TRBJ2-7, with D perhaps TRBD2 (5 bases). Per germline, CDR1 SGHTA and CDR2 FQGNSA. V was shortened by 4 bases and J by 1 base, with 14 bases between the two germline ends. The CDR3 runs 15 residues. CDR3 residues: CASSSGRGESYEQYF. DNA of the CDR3: TGTGCCAGCAGCTCCGGACGGGGAGAGTCCTACGAGCAGTACTTC.

The J gene is TRBJ2-5, the V gene TRBV27, with 8 bases aligning to TRBD2. Germline V gene sequence: CDR1 MNHEY, CDR2 SMNVEV (reference sequence). CDR3 length equals 15 residues. The V segment lost 4 bases and the J segment 1 base; nucleotides outside the gene matches: 5. This chain's CDR3 is CASSSRGGSQETQYF. CDR3 coding DNA: TGTGCCAGCAGTTCTCGGGGGGGGAGCCAAGAGACCCAGTACTTC.

The V and J genes are TRBV5-5 and TRBJ1-2; no clear D. Germline V lookup: CDR1 SGHKS, CDR2 YYEKEE (reference sequence). The germline V and J ends were trimmed by 0 bases and 4 bases, with 19 bases remaining between them. CDR3 length equals 17 residues. The CDR3 spells CASSLDGSGPPGYGYTF. CDR3 sequence (DNA): TGTGCCAGCAGCTTGGATGGTTCGGGCCCCCCCGGCTATGGCTACACCTTC.

The chain recombines TRBV6-6 with TRBJ2-7; 7 nucleotides line up with TRBD1. The CDR3 length is 15 residues. Germline loops: CDR1 MNHNY, CDR2 SVGAGI (reference sequence). After removal of 4 bases from V and 3 bases from J, the junction contained 9 bases not matched to a gene. The CDR3 loop reads CASSLPRQGFYEQYF. The CDR3 nucleotides read TGTGCCAGCAGTTTACCTCGACAGGGATTCTACGAGCAGTACTTC.

J is TRBJ2-5 and V is TRBV27; 10 bases line up with TRBD1. J was trimmed by 2 bases and V by 4 bases; bases with no gene match: 7. Per the germline V gene, CDR1 is MNHEY and CDR2 is SMNVEV (reference sequence). The CDR3 has 16 amino acids. For the CDR3, the DNA is TGTGCCAGCAGTTCCGGGGGACAGGGGCCTCAAGAGACCCAGTACTTC. As protein: CASSSGGQGPQETQYF.

The chain employs TRBV19 and TRBJ2-1; unclear D gene. The CDR3 loop spans 13 amino acids. The germline gives CDR1 LNHDA, CDR2 SQIVND (reference sequence). Trimming took off 10 bases at V and 7 bases at J, with 17 bases between the two ends. As DNA, the CDR3 is TGTGCCACCTGGACGGCCGACATAAATGAGCAGTTCTTC. This translates into CATWTADINEQFF.